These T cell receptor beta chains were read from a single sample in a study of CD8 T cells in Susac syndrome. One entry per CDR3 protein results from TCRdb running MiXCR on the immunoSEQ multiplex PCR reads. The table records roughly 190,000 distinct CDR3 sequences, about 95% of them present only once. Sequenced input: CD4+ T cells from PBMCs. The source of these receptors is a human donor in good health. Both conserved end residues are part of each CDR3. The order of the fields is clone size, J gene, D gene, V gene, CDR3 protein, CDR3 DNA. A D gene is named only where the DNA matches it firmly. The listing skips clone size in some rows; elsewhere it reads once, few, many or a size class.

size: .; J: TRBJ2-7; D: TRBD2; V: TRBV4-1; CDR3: CASSHSTTSGRTHEQYF; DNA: TGCGCCAGCAGCCACAGTACTACTAGCGGGAGGACCCACGAGCAGTACTTC
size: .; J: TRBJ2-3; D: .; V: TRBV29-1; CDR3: CSVARDRGDTQYF; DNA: TGCAGCGTTGCCAGGGATCGAGGAGATACGCAGTATTTT
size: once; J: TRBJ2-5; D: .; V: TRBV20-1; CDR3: CSARVHRSQETQYF; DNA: TGCAGTGCTAGGGTACACAGAAGCCAAGAGACCCAGTACTTC
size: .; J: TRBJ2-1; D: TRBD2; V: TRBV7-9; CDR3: CASSFTLAGYYEQFF; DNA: TGTGCCAGCAGCTTCACTTTAGCGGGATATTATGAGCAGTTCTTC
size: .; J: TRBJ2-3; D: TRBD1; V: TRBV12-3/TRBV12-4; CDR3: CASLNGQGSDTQYF; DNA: TGTGCCAGTCTCAACGGACAGGGATCGGATACGCAGTATTTT
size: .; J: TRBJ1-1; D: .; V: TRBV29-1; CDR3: CSVDGVTGPFF; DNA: TGCAGCGTTGATGGCGTTACGGGACCTTTCTTT
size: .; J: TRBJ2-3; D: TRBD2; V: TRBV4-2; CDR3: CASSRPMLSRASGSGSTDTQYF; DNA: TGTGCCAGCAGCCGCCCTATGCTGTCTAGAGCTAGCGGGTCCGGGAGCACAGATACGCAGTATTTT
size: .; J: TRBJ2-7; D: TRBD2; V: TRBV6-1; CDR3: CASSPGPGLAGSYEQYF; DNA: TGTGCCAGCAGCCCCGGACCGGGACTAGCGGGCTCATACGAGCAGTACTTC
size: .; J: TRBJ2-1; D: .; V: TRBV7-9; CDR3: CASSKEPDLYNEQFF; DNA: TGTGCCAGCAGTAAGGAACCGGACCTCTACAATGAGCAGTTCTTC
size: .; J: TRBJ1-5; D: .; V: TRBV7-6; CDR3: CASSARGAGGNQPQHF; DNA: TGTGCCAGCAGCGCCCGAGGGGCAGGAGGCAATCAGCCCCAGCATTTT
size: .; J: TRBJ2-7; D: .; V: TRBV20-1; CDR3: CSARDPRLASYEQYF; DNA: TGCAGTGCTAGAGATCCCCGGCTCGCTTCCTACGAGCAGTACTTC
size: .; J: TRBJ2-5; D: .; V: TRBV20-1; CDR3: CSANLGLIQETQYF; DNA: TGCAGTGCTAACCTCGGACTAATCCAAGAGACCCAGTACTTC
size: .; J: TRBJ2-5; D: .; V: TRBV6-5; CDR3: CASSYNGPQETQYF; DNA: TGTGCCAGCAGTTACAATGGACCCCAAGAGACCCAGTACTTC
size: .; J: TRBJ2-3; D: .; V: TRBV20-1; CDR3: CSASPGVLTDTQYF; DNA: TGCAGTGCTAGCCCGGGAGTTCTAACAGATACGCAGTATTTT
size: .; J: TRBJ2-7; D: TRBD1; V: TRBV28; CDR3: CASRGTVTSYYEQYF; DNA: TGTGCCAGCAGAGGGACAGTAACATCCTACTACGAGCAGTACTTC
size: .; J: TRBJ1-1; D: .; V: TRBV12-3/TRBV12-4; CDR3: CASSLVGETEAFF; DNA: TGTGCCAGCAGTTTGGTCGGGGAGACTGAAGCTTTCTTT
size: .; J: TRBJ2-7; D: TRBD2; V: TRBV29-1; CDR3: CSSGEGSGAEQYF; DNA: TGCAGCTCCGGGGAGGGTTCGGGTGCCGAGCAGTACTTC
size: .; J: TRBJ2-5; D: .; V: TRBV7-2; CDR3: CASSLARTTQETQYF; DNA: TGTGCCAGCAGCTTAGCGCGGACTACTCAAGAGACCCAGTACTTC
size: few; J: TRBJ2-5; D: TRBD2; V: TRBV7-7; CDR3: CASSLAGGGETQYF; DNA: TGTGCTAGCAGCTTAGCGGGCGGTGGGGAGACCCAGTACTTC
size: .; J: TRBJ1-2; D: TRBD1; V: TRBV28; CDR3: CASSGTGNYGYTF; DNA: TGTGCCAGCTCAGGGACAGGGAACTATGGCTACACCTTC
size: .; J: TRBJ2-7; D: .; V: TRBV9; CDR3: CASSVKLSYEQYF; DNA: TGTGCCAGCAGCGTAAAGCTCTCCTACGAGCAGTACTTC
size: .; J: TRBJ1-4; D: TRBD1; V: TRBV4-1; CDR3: CASSLSQGALNEKLFF; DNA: TGCGCCAGCAGCCTCTCACAGGGGGCCCTTAATGAAAAACTGTTTTTT
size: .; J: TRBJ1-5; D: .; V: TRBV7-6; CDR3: CASSLGRNQPQHF; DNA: TGTGCCAGCAGCTTAGGTAGGAATCAGCCCCAGCATTTT
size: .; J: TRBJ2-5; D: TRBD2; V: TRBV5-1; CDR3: CASSIAGVTETQYF; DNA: TGCGCCAGCAGCATAGCGGGAGTGACAGAGACCCAGTACTTC
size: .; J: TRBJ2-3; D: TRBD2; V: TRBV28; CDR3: CASSDPSLAGRTDTQYF; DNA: TGTGCCAGCAGCGACCCCTCGTTAGCGGGGCGCACAGATACGCAGTATTTT
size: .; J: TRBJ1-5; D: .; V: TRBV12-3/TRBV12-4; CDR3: CASRSDRGGNQPQHF; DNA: TGTGCCAGTCGGTCGGATAGGGGGGGCAATCAGCCCCAGCATTTT